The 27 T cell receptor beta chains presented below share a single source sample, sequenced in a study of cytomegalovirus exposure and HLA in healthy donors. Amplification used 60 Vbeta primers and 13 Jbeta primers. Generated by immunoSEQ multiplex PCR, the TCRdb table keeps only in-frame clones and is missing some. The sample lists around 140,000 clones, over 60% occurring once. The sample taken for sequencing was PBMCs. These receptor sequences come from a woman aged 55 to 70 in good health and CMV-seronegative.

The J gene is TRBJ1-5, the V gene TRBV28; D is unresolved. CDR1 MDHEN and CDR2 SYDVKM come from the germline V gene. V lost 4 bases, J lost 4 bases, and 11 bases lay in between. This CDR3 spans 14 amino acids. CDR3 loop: CASSSGMINQPQHF. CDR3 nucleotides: TGTGCCAGCAGTTCCGGGATGATAAATCAGCCCCAGCATTTT.

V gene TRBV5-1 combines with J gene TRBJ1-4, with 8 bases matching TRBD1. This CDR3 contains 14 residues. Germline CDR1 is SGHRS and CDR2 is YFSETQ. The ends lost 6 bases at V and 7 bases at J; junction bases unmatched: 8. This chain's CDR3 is CASKQGAVSEKLFF. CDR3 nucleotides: TGCGCCAGCAAGCAGGGGGCCGTAAGTGAAAAACTGTTTTTT.

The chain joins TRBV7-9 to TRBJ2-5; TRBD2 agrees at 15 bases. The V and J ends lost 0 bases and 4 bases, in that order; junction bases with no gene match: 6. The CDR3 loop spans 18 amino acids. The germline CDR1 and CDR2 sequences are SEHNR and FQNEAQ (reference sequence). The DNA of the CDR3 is TGTGCCAGCAGCTTAGCGGGGACTAGCGGGGGGACGGCAGAGACCCAGTACTTC. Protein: CASSLAGTSGGTAETQYF.

The CDR3 DNA is TGCGCCAGCAGCGTTGGCGGCCGGACCGGGGAGCTGTTTTTT. Its translation: CASSVGGRTGELFF. The chain employs TRBV5-1 and TRBJ2-2; D is uncertain. V was shortened by 4 bases and J by 5 bases, with 12 bases between the two germline ends. From germline, CDR1 is SGHRS and CDR2 YFSETQ. The CDR3 sequence is 14 residues long.

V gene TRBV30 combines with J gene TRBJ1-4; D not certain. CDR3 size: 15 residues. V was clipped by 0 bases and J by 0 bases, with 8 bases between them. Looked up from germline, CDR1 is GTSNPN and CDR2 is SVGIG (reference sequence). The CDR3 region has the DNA TGTGCCTGGAGTGTAAACAGAGCAACTAATGAAAAACTGTTTTTT. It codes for CAWSVNRATNEKLFF. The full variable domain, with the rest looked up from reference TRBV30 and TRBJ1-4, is SQTIHQWPATLVQPVGSPLSLECTVEGTSNPNLYWYRQAAGRGLQLLFYSVGIGQISSEVPQNLSASRPQDRQFILSSKKLLLSDSGFYLCAWSVNRATNEKLFFGSGTQLSVL.

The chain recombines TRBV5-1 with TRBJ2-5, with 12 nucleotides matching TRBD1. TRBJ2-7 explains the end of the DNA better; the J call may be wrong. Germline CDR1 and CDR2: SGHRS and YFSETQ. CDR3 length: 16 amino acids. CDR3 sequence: CASNLAGGTGGSEQYF. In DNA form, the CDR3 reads TGCGCCAGCAATCTGGCAGGGGGGACAGGGGGCAGCGAGCAGTACTTC.

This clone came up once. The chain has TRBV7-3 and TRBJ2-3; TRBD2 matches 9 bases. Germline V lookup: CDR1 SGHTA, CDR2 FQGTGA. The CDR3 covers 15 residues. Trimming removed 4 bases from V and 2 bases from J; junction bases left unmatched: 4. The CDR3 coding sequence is TGTGCCAGCAGCTCCTCTAGCGGGGCCACAGATACGCAGTATTTT. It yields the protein CASSSSSGATDTQYF.

The CDR3 here is CASSLIRGTNEKLFF. CDR3 in DNA: TGTGCCAGCAGCTTAATAAGGGGTACTAATGAAAAACTGTTTTTT. The gene calls are TRBV11-2 and TRBJ1-4, with D perhaps matching TRBD1 (5 bases). Trimming took 2 bases from V and 2 from J, leaving 9 bases between them. There are 15 residues in the CDR3. From germline, CDR1 is SGHAT and CDR2 FQNNGV.

Written as DNA, the CDR3 is TGTGCCAGCAGTGAAGCCGGGGGGGGTTTCTTATATGGCTACACCTTC. This gives the protein CASSEAGGGFLYGYTF. The chain is built from TRBV6-1 and TRBJ1-2; possibly TRBD1 for D (5 bases). The CDR3 is 16 amino acids. The germline V and J ends were trimmed by 0 bases and 5 bases, with 16 bases remaining between them. Germline CDR1 is MNHNS and CDR2 is SASEGT.

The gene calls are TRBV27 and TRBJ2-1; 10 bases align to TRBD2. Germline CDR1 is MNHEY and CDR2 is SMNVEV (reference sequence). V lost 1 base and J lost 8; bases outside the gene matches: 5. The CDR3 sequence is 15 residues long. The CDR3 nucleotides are TGTGCCAGCAGTTTATACACACTAGCGGGATATGAGCAGTTCTTC. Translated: CASSLYTLAGYEQFF.

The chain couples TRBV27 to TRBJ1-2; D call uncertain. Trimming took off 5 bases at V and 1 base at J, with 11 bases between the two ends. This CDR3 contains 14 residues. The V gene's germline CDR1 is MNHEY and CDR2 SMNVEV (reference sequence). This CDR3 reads CASSAGLYNYGYTF. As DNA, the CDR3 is TGTGCCAGCAGTGCAGGACTATATAACTATGGCTACACCTTC.

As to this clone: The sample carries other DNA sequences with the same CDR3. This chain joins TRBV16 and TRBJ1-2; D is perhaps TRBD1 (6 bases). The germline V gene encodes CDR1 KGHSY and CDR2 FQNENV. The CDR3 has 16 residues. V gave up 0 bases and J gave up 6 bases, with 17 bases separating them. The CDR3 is CASSQSLSGAPHGYTF. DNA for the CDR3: TGTGCCAGCAGCCAATCCCTCTCAGGGGCTCCTCATGGCTACACCTTC.

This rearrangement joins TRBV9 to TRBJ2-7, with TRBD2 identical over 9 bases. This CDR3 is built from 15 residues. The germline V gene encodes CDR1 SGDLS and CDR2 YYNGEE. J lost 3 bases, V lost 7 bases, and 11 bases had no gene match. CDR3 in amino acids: CASAGGGTASYEQYF. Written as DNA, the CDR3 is TGTGCCAGCGCGGGGGGGGGCACGGCGAGCTACGAGCAGTACTTC.

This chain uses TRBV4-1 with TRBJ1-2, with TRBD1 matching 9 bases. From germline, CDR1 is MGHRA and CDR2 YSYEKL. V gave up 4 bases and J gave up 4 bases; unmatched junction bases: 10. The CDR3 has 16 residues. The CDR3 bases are TGCGCCAGCAGCCCCCAAGAAGGGGACAGGGCCTATGGCTACACCTTC. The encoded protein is CASSPQEGDRAYGYTF.

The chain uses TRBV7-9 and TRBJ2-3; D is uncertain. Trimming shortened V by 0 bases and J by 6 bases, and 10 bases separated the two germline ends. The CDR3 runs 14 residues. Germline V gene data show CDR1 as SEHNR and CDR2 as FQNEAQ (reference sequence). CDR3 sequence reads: CASSLAGPQDTQYF. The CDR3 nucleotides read TGTGCCAGCAGCTTAGCGGGCCCCCAGGATACGCAGTATTTT.

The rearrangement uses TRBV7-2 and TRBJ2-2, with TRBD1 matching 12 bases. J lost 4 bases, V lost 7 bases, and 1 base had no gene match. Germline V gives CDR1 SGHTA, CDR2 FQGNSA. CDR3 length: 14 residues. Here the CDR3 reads CASKGQGATGELFF. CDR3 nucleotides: TGTGCCAGCAAGGGACAGGGGGCCACCGGGGAGCTGTTTTTT.

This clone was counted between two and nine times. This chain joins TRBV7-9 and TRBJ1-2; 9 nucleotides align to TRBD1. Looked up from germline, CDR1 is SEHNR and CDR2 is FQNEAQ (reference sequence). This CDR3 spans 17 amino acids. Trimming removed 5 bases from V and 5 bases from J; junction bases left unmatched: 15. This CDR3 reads CASSASGTGILWYGYTF. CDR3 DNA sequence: TGTGCCAGCAGCGCCTCCGGGACAGGGATCTTATGGTATGGCTACACCTTC.

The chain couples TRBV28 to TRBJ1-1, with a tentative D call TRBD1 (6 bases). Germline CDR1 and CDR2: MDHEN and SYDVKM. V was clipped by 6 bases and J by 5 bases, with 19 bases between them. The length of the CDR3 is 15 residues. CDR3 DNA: TGTGCCAGCAGAACACAGGGAAGTGATAGGACTGAAGCTTTCTTT. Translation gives CASRTQGSDRTEAFF.

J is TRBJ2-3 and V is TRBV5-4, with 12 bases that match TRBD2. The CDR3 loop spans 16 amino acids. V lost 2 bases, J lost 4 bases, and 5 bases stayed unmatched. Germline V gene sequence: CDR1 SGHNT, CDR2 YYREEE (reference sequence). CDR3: CASSLTSGRFADTQYF. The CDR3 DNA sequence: TGTGCCAGCAGCTTAACTAGCGGGAGGTTCGCAGATACGCAGTATTTT.

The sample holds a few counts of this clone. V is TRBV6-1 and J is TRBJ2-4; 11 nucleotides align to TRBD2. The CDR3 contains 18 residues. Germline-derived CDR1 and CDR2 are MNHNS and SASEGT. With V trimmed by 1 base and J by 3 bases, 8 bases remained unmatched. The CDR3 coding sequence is TGTGCCAGCAGTGAAGTAGTTAGCGGGGGGGGGAGCAAAAACATTCAGTACTTC. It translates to CASSEVVSGGGSKNIQYF.

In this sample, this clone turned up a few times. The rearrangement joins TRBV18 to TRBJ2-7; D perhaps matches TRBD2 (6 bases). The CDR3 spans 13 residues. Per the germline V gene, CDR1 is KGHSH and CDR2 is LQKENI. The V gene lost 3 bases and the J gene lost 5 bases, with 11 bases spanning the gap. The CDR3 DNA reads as TGTGCCAGCTCACCGCGGTCGGGGGACGAGCAGTACTTC. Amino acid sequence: CASSPRSGDEQYF.

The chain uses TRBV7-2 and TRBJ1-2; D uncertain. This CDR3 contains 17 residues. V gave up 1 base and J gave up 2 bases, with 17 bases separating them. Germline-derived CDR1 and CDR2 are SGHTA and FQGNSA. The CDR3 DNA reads TGTGCCAGCAGCTTAGGAGGTCGGAGAACCACGAACTATGGCTACACCTTC. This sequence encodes CASSLGGRRTTNYGYTF.

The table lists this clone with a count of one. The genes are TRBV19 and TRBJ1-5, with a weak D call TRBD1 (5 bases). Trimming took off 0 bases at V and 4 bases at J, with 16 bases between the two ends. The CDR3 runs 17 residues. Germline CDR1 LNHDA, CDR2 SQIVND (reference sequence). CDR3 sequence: CASSIDGVGGVNQPQHF. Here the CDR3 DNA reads TGTGCCAGTAGTATAGATGGTGTCGGGGGTGTTAATCAGCCCCAGCATTTT.

The CDR3 bases are TGTGCCAGCAGCCACAAGACTAGCGGGGGATCTCATGAGCAGTTCTTC. Its protein product is CASSHKTSGGSHEQFF. The rearrangement uses TRBV4-2 and TRBJ2-1; 12 positions agree with TRBD2. Germline V gene data show CDR1 as LGHNA and CDR2 as YNFKEQ. The V segment lost 3 bases and the J segment 8 bases; nucleotides outside the gene matches: 8. The CDR3 is 16 residues long.

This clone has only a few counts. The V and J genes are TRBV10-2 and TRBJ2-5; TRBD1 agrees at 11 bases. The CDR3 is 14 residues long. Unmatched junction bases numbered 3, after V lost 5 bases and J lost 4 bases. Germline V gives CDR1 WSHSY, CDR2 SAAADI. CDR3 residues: CASSPGTGGETQYF. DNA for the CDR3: TGCGCCAGCAGTCCCGGGACAGGGGGAGAGACCCAGTACTTC.

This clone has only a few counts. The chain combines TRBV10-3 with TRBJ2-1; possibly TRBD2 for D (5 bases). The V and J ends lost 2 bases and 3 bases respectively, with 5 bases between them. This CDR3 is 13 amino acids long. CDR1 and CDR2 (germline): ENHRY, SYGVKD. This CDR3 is CAISEEGYNEQFF. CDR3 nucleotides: TGTGCCATCAGTGAGGAGGGCTACAATGAGCAGTTCTTC.

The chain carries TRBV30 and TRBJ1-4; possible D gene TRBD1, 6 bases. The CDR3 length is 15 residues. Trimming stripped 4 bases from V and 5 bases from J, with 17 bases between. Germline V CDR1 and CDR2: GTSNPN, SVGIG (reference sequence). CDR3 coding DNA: TGTGCCTGGACGCATGAGACAGGCTCAAATGAAAAACTGTTTTTT. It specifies CAWTHETGSNEKLFF. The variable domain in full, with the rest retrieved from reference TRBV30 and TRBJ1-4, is SQTIHQWPATLVQPVGSPLSLECTVEGTSNPNLYWYRQAAGRGLQLLFYSVGIGQISSEVPQNLSASRPQDRQFILSSKKLLLSDSGFYLCAWTHETGSNEKLFFGSGTQLSVL.